This TCR beta chain is drawn from a study of technical replicates of blood from several donors (dated by TCRdb to the late 2010s). A remark on this clone: The clone's antigen remains unknown. Per-base qualities were not stored, and no clone one base away is much larger.

The method behind the library was the immunoSEQ multiplex PCR assay. In TCRdb, the immuneACCESS table is reduced to in-frame sequences with V and J assigned. These tables do not hold every clone; where another copy was compared, an unresolved V gene accounts for under half, and the others remain unexplained. Within this sample are approximately 69,000 clones, with approximately 97% of them counted one time only. The ten largest clones capture approximately 0.21% of the sample. The junction shows trimming of 3 bases on V and 1 base on J, plus 9 bases between the germline ends. Reading the germline V gene gives CDR1 MNHEY and CDR2 SVGAGI. Measured from the cysteine to the phenylalanine, the CDR3 is 14 residues long. The CDR3 DNA has 42 bases and is translated from base 1.

The sequence was collected from a human donor in good health. Source material: T cells isolated from PBMCs. The rearranged chain carries TRBV6-5 and TRBJ1-1; no D segment can be confidently identified. The nucleotides are TGTGCCAGCAGTTATGGAGGCAGGAACACTGAAGCTTTCTTT. It translates to CASSYGGRNTEAFF.